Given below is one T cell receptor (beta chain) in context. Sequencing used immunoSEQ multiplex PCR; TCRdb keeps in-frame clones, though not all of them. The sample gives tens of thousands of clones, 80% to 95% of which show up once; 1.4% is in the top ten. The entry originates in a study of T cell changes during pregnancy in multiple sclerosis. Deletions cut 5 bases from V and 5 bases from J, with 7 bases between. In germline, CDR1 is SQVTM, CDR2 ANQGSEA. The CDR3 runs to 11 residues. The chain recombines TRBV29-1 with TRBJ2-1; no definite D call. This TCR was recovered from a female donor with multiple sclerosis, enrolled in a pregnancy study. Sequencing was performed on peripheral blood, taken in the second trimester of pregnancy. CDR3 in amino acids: CSVRHHNEQFF. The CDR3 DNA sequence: TGCAGCGTTCGACACCACAATGAGCAGTTCTTC.